Shown below are 32 T cell receptor beta chains from a single sample sequenced in a study of neurological immune-mediated disorders. TCRdb fed the 5' RACE reads into MiXCR, producing one record per CDR3 protein. The sample yields under 75,000 distinct CDR3 sequences, 2.5% to 3.5% seen once. The sequenced sample was PBMCs. These receptors all come from a woman aged 45-65 years with multiple sclerosis.

This clonotype was observed at least ten times. The J gene is TRBJ1-4, the V gene TRBV5-5; a possible D gene is TRBD1 (6 bases). The CDR3 contains 16 residues. The V and J ends lost 5 bases and 5 bases respectively, with 19 bases between them. The germline gives CDR1 SGHKS, CDR2 YYEKEE (reference sequence). The CDR3 is CASREAIRTVNEKLFF. The CDR3, as DNA: TGTGCCAGCAGGGAGGCCATAAGGACAGTAAATGAAAAACTGTTTTTT. Full variable domain (missing parts from reference TRBV5-5 and TRBJ1-4): DAGVTQSPTHLIKTRGQQVTLRCSPISGHKSVSWYQQVLGQGPQFIFQYYEKEERGRGNFPDRFSARQFPNYSSELNVNALLLGDSALYLCASREAIRTVNEKLFFGSGTQLSVL.

This clonotype has at least ten counts. CDR3 sequence: CASSLRTGDQPQHF. The CDR3 region has the DNA TGCGCCAGCAGCCTCCGGACAGGGGATCAGCCCCAGCATTTT. V usage is TRBV5-1 and J usage is TRBJ1-5; 9 nucleotides line up with TRBD1. The CDR3 totals 14 residues. CDR1 is SGHRS and CDR2 is YFSETQ in the germline V gene. The ends lost 4 bases at V and 5 bases at J; junction bases unmatched: 4. Full variable domain (rest looked up from reference TRBV5-1 and TRBJ1-5): KAGVTQTPRYLIKTRGQQVTLSCSPISGHRSVSWYQQTPGQGLQFLFEYFSETQRNKGNFPGRFSGRQFSNSRSEMNVSTLELGDSALYLCASSLRTGDQPQHFGDGTRLSIL.

This clonotype was recorded many times. The gene calls are TRBV6-5 and TRBJ2-5, with 9 bases that match TRBD2. The CDR3 is 15 amino acids. V shed 2 bases, J shed 7 bases, and the junction held 8 bases outside the gene matches. The germline V gene has CDR1 MNHEY and CDR2 SVGAGI. The CDR3: CASSYGGGRAVTQYF. For the CDR3, the DNA is TGTGCCAGCAGTTACGGGGGCGGGAGGGCAGTGACCCAGTACTTC.

This clonotype showed up many times. The V gene is TRBV4-1, the J gene TRBJ2-3; unclear D gene. Germline CDR1 reads MGHRA; CDR2 reads YSYEKL. V lost 0 bases to trimming and J lost 2 bases, with 15 bases between them. The CDR3 is 17 residues long. CDR3 nucleotides: TGCGCCAGCAGCCAAGACCCCGATAGGGCCCTCACAGATACGCAGTATTTT. Protein: CASSQDPDRALTDTQYF.

This clonotype has ten or more counts. This chain joins TRBV12-3 or TRBV12-4 and TRBJ1-6, with unresolved D. CDR3 length: 15 residues. Trimming pared 3 bases from V and 4 bases from J, leaving 10 bases between. The CDR3 protein is CASSFGYDYNSPLHF. CDR3 bases: TGTGCCAGCAGTTTTGGTTACGATTATAATTCACCCCTCCACTTT.

This clonotype was observed at least ten times. The chain carries TRBV20-1 and TRBJ1-5; 9 nucleotides match TRBD1. The V and J ends lost 0 bases and 5 bases, in that order; junction bases with no gene match: 5. There are 15 residues in the CDR3. From germline, CDR1 is DFQATT and CDR2 SNEGSKA (reference sequence). The CDR3 DNA is TGCAGTGCTAGAGACCGTACAGGGGGCGATCAGCCCCAGCATTTT. Protein sequence: CSARDRTGGDQPQHF.

This clonotype was detected many times. V usage is TRBV5-1 and J usage is TRBJ2-7; TRBD2 matches at 8 bases. The length of the CDR3 is 14 residues. Germline V gene lookup returns CDR1 SGHRS and CDR2 YFSETQ. J was trimmed by 3 bases and V by 2 bases; bases with no gene match: 4. The CDR3 sequence is CASSLISGSYEQYF. The CDR3 DNA follows: TGCGCCAGCAGCTTAATAAGCGGGAGCTACGAGCAGTACTTC.

This clonotype was recorded many times. The CDR3: CASSFQIGDNEQFF. In DNA, the CDR3 is TGTGCCAGCAGCTTCCAGATTGGGGACAATGAGCAGTTCTTC. The V and J genes are TRBV5-5 and TRBJ2-1, with D uncertain. The CDR3 is made up of 14 amino acids. V lost 2 bases and J lost 5, with 11 bases in between. The germline V gene encodes CDR1 SGHKS and CDR2 YYEKEE (reference sequence).

This clonotype was observed many times. This sequence joins TRBV7-2 and TRBJ2-5, with TRBD2 identical over 7 bases. Germline V CDR1 and CDR2: SGHTA, FQGNSA. Losses at the gene ends were 1 base for V and 5 bases for J; bases not matched to a gene: 4. The CDR3 totals 14 residues. The CDR3 coding sequence is TGTGCCAGCAGCTTAGTCGACGGGGGGGAGACCCAGTACTTC. It codes for CASSLVDGGETQYF.

There are many counts of this clonotype. V usage is TRBV10-3 and J usage is TRBJ2-1, with 7 bases that match TRBD2. This CDR3 comprises 18 residues. Trimming removed 3 bases from V and 0 bases from J; junction bases left unmatched: 11. CDR1 and CDR2 (germline): ENHRY, SYGVKD. The CDR3 region has the DNA TGTGCCATCAGTGAAGGGCTAGCGGATCCTCTCTCCTACAATGAGCAGTTCTTC. It specifies CAISEGLADPLSYNEQFF.

In its sample, this clonotype was seen many times. The rearrangement links TRBV29-1 to TRBJ1-1; D gene uncertain. V dropped 7 bases and J dropped 0 bases, with 6 bases sitting between them. The CDR3 is 11 amino acids. The germline CDR1 and CDR2 sequences are SQVTM and ANQGSEA. CDR3 bases: TGCAGCGGGTCTCTGAACACTGAAGCTTTCTTT. Protein product: CSGSLNTEAFF.

Ten or more counts support this clonotype. In DNA, the CDR3 is TGCAGTGCTAGAGAGGACAGATCATATGGCTACACCTTC. This encodes CSAREDRSYGYTF. The chain is built from TRBV20-1 and TRBJ1-2; tentative D call: TRBD1 (6 bases). The V end lost 0 bases, the J end lost 5 bases, and 10 bases lay between the germline ends. The V gene's germline CDR1 is DFQATT and CDR2 SNEGSKA (reference sequence). CDR3 length equals 13 residues.

This clonotype was recorded at least ten times. The CDR3 nucleotides read TGTGCCAGCTCACCTCAGACAGGGACCAATTCACCCCTCCACTTT. Translating it yields CASSPQTGTNSPLHF. The chain links TRBV18 to TRBJ1-6; the match to TRBD1 covers 7 bases. With V trimmed by 3 bases and J by 7 bases, 6 bases remained unmatched. This CDR3 contains 15 residues. In germline, CDR1 is KGHSH, CDR2 LQKENI.

This clonotype was seen repeatedly, ten times or more. The chain carries TRBV4-2 and TRBJ1-4; 10 positions match TRBD1. The CDR3 has 15 amino acids. J lost 2 bases, V lost 4 bases, and 1 base had no gene match. Germline assignment: CDR1 LGHNA and CDR2 YNFKEQ. The CDR3 DNA is TGTGCCAGCAGCCCGGACAGGGGGACTAATGAAAAACTGTTTTTT. Its protein is CASSPDRGTNEKLFF.

The sample holds many counts of this clonotype. This chain connects TRBV12-3 or TRBV12-4 to TRBJ1-2; D might be TRBD1 (5 bases). The ends were cut back, 7 bases at V and 8 bases at J, with 14 bases in the middle. CDR3 length: 12 amino acids. The chain's CDR3 is CASNPPRDGYTF. DNA of the CDR3: TGTGCCAGCAATCCCCCGCGGGACGGCTACACCTTC.

This clonotype has at least ten counts. The chain combines TRBV20-1 with TRBJ2-4; 12 bases fit TRBD2. V lost 5 bases, J lost 1 base, and 9 bases stayed unmatched. There are 17 residues in the CDR3. From germline, CDR1 is DFQATT and CDR2 SNEGSKA (reference sequence). The CDR3 nucleotides are TGCAGTGCTCGCCGCCTTACTAGCGGGAGGGCCAAAAACATTCAGTACTTC. Its translation: CSARRLTSGRAKNIQYF.

This clonotype was seen many times. J is TRBJ1-4 and V is TRBV4-3, with TRBD1 identical over 8 bases. J was trimmed by 8 bases and V by 4 bases; bases with no gene match: 9. Germline V gene data show CDR1 as LGHNA and CDR2 as YSLEER. The CDR3 is 15 amino acids. In nucleotides, the CDR3 is TGCGCCAGCAGCCGGACAGGACAGGGAGGGGAAAAACTGTTTTTT. Translation gives CASSRTGQGGEKLFF.

In its sample, this clonotype was seen many times. This rearrangement joins TRBV9 to TRBJ1-2; unclear D gene. Trimming left V 0 bases short and J 8 bases short, with 14 bases between. The CDR3 runs to 14 residues. CDR1 and CDR2 (germline): SGDLS, YYNGEE. CDR3 region: CASSVGEISPGYTF. The DNA of the CDR3 is TGTGCCAGCAGCGTAGGAGAGATCTCTCCGGGCTACACCTTC.

This clonotype was counted ten times or more. The gene calls are TRBV4-3 and TRBJ2-3; 9 nucleotides match TRBD1. Germline lookup yields CDR1 LGHNA and CDR2 YSLEER. The CDR3 runs to 16 residues. Trimming removed 0 bases from V and 4 bases from J; junction bases left unmatched: 5. The CDR3 nucleotides are TGCGCCAGCAGCCAAGATGCGGGACAGGGCGCAGATACGCAGTATTTT. It codes for CASSQDAGQGADTQYF.

This clonotype was picked up many times. The gene calls are TRBV29-1 and TRBJ2-3, with 8 bases aligning to TRBD2. After removal of 5 bases from V and 6 bases from J, the junction contained 13 bases not matched to a gene. Germline-derived CDR1 and CDR2 are SQVTM and ANQGSEA. This CDR3 region has 15 residues. The CDR3 loop reads CSVLPGLDASDTQYF. The CDR3 bases are TGCAGCGTTCTCCCGGGACTAGATGCTTCGGATACGCAGTATTTT.

This clonotype appeared many times. The chain uses TRBV20-1 and TRBJ2-3; D unclear. Germline lookup yields CDR1 DFQATT and CDR2 SNEGSKA (reference sequence). The CDR3 contains 15 residues. V was cut by 5 bases and J by 0 bases, with 15 bases left in between. The CDR3 sequence: CSARSSHSSTDTQYF. CDR3 coding DNA: TGCAGTGCTCGATCGTCCCACTCTAGCACAGATACGCAGTATTTT.

This clonotype was seen repeatedly, ten times or more. A read error may explain this, as a much larger clone is one base away. The genes are TRBV5-1 and TRBJ1-1; 8 bases fit TRBD1. V shed 2 bases, J shed 1 base, and the junction held 1 base outside the gene matches. The V gene's germline CDR1 is SGHRS and CDR2 YFSETQ. This CDR3 spans 14 amino acids. CDR3 coding DNA: TGCGCCAGCAGCTTCGACAGGGGGAACACTGAAGCTTTCTTT. Protein: CASSFDRGNTEAFF.

This clonotype was seen at least ten times. The genes are TRBV11-2 and TRBJ1-1; D possibly corresponds to TRBD1 (5 bases). The CDR3 is 14 residues long. Trimming shortened V by 5 bases and J by 6 bases, and 16 bases separated the two germline ends. Germline CDR1 and CDR2: SGHAT and FQNNGV. The CDR3 reads CASSRAVGRAEAFF. In nucleotides, the CDR3 is TGTGCCAGCAGCAGGGCGGTCGGCAGGGCTGAAGCTTTCTTT. Using reference TRBV11-2 and TRBJ1-1 for the parts outside the CDR3, the full variable domain is EAGVAQSPRYKIIEKRQSVAFWCNPISGHATLYWYQQILGQGPKLLIQFQNNGVVDDSQLPKDRFSAERLKGVDSTLKIQPAKLEDSAVYLCASSRAVGRAEAFFGQGTRLTVV.

This clonotype occurred many times. The chain joins TRBV7-3 to TRBJ2-3, with 8 bases identical to TRBD1. This CDR3 region has 14 residues. The junction had 2 bases not matched to a gene; V was cut back by 3 bases and J by 3 bases. Germline V gene lookup returns CDR1 SGHTA and CDR2 FQGTGA. The CDR3 here is CASSLDRATDTQYF. CDR3 DNA: TGTGCCAGCAGCTTGGACAGGGCTACAGATACGCAGTATTTT.

This clonotype came up many times. The chain carries TRBV28 and TRBJ1-2; no definite D call. Germline CDR1 MDHEN, CDR2 SYDVKM. V was clipped by 2 bases and J by 6 bases, with 4 bases between them. This CDR3 has 11 residues. CDR3 in DNA: TGTGCCAGCAGTTTAGGGGATGGCTACACCTTC. Translation: CASSLGDGYTF.

This clonotype was found many times. The gene calls are TRBV4-1 and TRBJ1-1; 9 positions match TRBD1. The CDR3 has 18 amino acids. Germline CDR1 reads MGHRA; CDR2 reads YSYEKL. J gave up 11 bases and V 0 bases, and 19 bases lay outside the gene matches. As DNA, the CDR3 is TGCGCCAGCAGCCAAGAGCCCGGGACAGGGTATAAGCTTATCCGGGCTTTCTTT. Its translation: CASSQEPGTGYKLIRAFF.

This clonotype was recorded at least ten times. CDR3 bases: TGCAGTGCCAAAGCCAGGGTAACGAACACCATATATTTT. Translating gives CSAKARVTNTIYF. This rearrangement joins TRBV20-1 to TRBJ1-3, with a possible D match to TRBD1 (5 bases). The germline gives CDR1 DFQATT, CDR2 SNEGSKA (reference sequence). Trimming removed 6 bases from V and 7 bases from J, with 16 bases in between. There are 13 residues in the CDR3.

This clonotype was recorded at least ten times. J is TRBJ2-1 and V is TRBV5-6; 13 bases agree with TRBD2. CDR1 and CDR2 from the germline V gene are SGHDT and YYEEEE. The CDR3 is 19 residues long. J gave up 0 bases and V 1 base, and 7 bases lay outside the gene matches. The CDR3 loop is CASSLLTSGGDRSYNEQFF. CDR3 coding DNA: TGTGCCAGCAGCTTGCTTACTAGCGGGGGGGACCGCTCCTACAATGAGCAGTTCTTC.

This clonotype was detected a few times. One end of the junction varies from germline; a read error may be responsible. The chain combines TRBV20-1 with TRBJ1-6; D call uncertain. The CDR3 contains 15 residues. Germline CDR1 is DFQATT and CDR2 is SNEGSKA (reference sequence). This CDR3 is CSAKRWSSYNSTLNF. CDR3 in DNA: TGCAGTGCTAAGAGGTGGAGCTCCTATAATTCAACCCTCAACTTT.

In its sample, this clonotype was seen many times. This sequence joins TRBV20-1 and TRBJ2-5, with D possibly being TRBD2 (6 bases). CDR1 is DFQATT and CDR2 is SNEGSKA in the germline V gene (reference sequence). The CDR3 extends over 14 amino acids. V was cut by 3 bases and J by 4 bases, with 15 bases left in between. The CDR3 DNA reads as TGCAGTGCTAGGGGACTTCGGGCGAGAGAGACCCAGTACTTC. Translation: CSARGLRARETQYF.

There are many counts of this clonotype. The V gene is TRBV9, the J gene TRBJ1-1, with D perhaps TRBD1 (5 bases). Germline values: CDR1 SGDLS, CDR2 YYNGEE. CDR3 length equals 12 residues. The V and J ends lost 4 bases and 7 bases respectively, with 11 bases between them. For the CDR3, the DNA is TGTGCCAGCAGCTCATCCGGGGGTGAAGCTTTCTTT. This encodes CASSSSGGEAFF. The variable domain in full, completed from reference TRBV9 and TRBJ1-1, reads DSGVTQTPKHLITATGQRVTLRCSPRSGDLSVYWYQQSLDQGLQFLIQYYNGEERAKGNILERFSAQQFPDLHSELNLSSLELGDSALYFCASSSSGGEAFFGQGTRLTVV.

This clonotype was seen many times. The rearrangement links TRBV2 to TRBJ2-5; D remains unclear. The V gene lost 6 bases and the J gene lost 4 bases, with 6 bases spanning the gap. The CDR3 is 11 residues long. Germline CDR1 reads SNHLY; CDR2 reads FYNNEI. The CDR3 loop is CASRQLETQYF. CDR3 coding DNA: TGTGCCAGCAGACAATTAGAGACCCAGTACTTC. Using reference TRBV2 and TRBJ2-5 for the parts outside the CDR3, the full variable domain is EPEVTQTPSHQVTQMGQEVILRCVPISNHLYFYWYRQILGQKVEFLVSFYNNEISEKSEIFDDQFSVERPDGSNFTLKIRSTKLEDSAMYFCASRQLETQYFGPGTRLLVL.